What follows are 14 T cell receptor beta chains derived from one specimen sequenced in a study of stem cell transplantation in POMP-related autoinflammatory disease (dated by TCRdb to about 2021). The library was built by means of the immunoSEQ multiplex PCR assay. TCRdb limited this immuneACCESS table to in-frame rearrangements with V and J called. A share of clones is missing; checked studies link under half to unresolved V genes, and the rest is unexplained. The sample table records some 68,000 clones; approximately 91% of these occur just once. The ten largest clones represent about 0.69% of the sample. In the paper's terms, the time point label means: after hematopoietic stem cell transplant. This material consisted of CD4+ T cells from PBMCs, taken after stem cell transplantation. All receptors come from a human patient with POMP-related autoinflammation and immune dysregulation (PRAID). Following a transplant, a fraction of the T cells may be traceable to the graft donor.

The V and J genes are TRBV10-3 and TRBJ1-1, with unresolved D. The germline gives CDR1 ENHRY, CDR2 SYGVKD. The CDR3 covers 15 residues. V lost 6 bases, J lost 0 bases, and 14 bases lay in between. The CDR3 sequence is CAISQTGRMNTEAFF. The DNA for the CDR3 is TGTGCCATCAGCCAGACGGGCCGCATGAACACTGAAGCTTTCTTT.

This chain links TRBV7-9 with TRBJ1-5, with TRBD1 identical over 7 bases. The ends lost 4 bases at V and 0 bases at J; junction bases unmatched: 9. CDR1 SEHNR and CDR2 FQNEAQ come from the germline V gene (reference sequence). CDR3 length equals 17 residues. The CDR3 loop is CASSYVGQAYSNQPQHF. The CDR3 DNA reads TGTGCCAGCAGCTATGTAGGACAGGCTTATAGCAATCAGCCCCAGCATTTT.

CDR3 protein: CASSLARGHHEQYF. DNA of the CDR3: TGTGCCAGCAGCTTGGCGAGGGGGCACCACGAGCAGTACTTC. The J gene is TRBJ2-7, the V gene TRBV5-4; 7 bases are a match to TRBD1. There are 14 residues in the CDR3. After removal of 0 bases from V and 5 bases from J, the junction contained 5 bases not matched to a gene. Germline-derived CDR1 and CDR2 are SGHNT and YYREEE (reference sequence).

The chain carries TRBV5-8 and TRBJ2-5, with TRBD2 matching over 8 bases. This CDR3 is built from 17 residues. Germline assignment: CDR1 SGHTS and CDR2 YDEGEE. The ends lost 6 bases at V and 3 bases at J; junction bases unmatched: 16. The CDR3 nucleotides read TGTGCCAGCACCCAGATGGGACTAGGGAGGGAAAAAGAGACCCAGTACTTC. Translating it yields CASTQMGLGREKETQYF. Filled out from reference TRBV5-8 and TRBJ2-5, the complete variable domain reads EAGVTQSPTHLIKTRGQQATLRCSPISGHTSVYWYQQALGLGLQFLLWYDEGEERNRGNFPPRFSGRQFPNYSSELNVNALELEDSALYLCASTQMGLGREKETQYFGPGTRLLVL.

J is TRBJ2-2 and V is TRBV6-4, with 7 bases lining up with TRBD1. Germline CDR1 reads MRHNA; CDR2 reads SNTAGT. The junction had 3 bases not matched to a gene; V was cut back by 5 bases and J by 6 bases. The CDR3 totals 13 residues. The CDR3 here is CASSNRGAGELFF. Written as DNA, the CDR3 is TGTGCCAGCAGTAACAGGGGAGCCGGGGAGCTGTTTTTT.

Here the CDR3 DNA reads TGTGCCACCAGTGAAGAAACAGAGACCGGGGAGCTGTTTTTT. This codes for CATSEETETGELFF. The rearrangement links TRBV24-1 to TRBJ2-2; D not certain. V lost 4 bases and J 5 bases, leaving 10 bases between the germline ends. Germline lookup yields CDR1 KGHDR and CDR2 SFDVKD. CDR3 size: 14 residues.

V usage is TRBV5-1 and J usage is TRBJ1-4; the match to TRBD1 covers 7 bases. In germline, CDR1 is SGHRS, CDR2 YFSETQ. With 3 bases clipped from V and 8 bases from J, the junction kept 7 bases outside the gene matches. The CDR3 loop spans 14 amino acids. CDR3 DNA: TGCGCCAGCAGCTCCTTAACAGGGGACGAAAAACTGTTTTTT. As protein: CASSSLTGDEKLFF.

The rearrangement uses TRBV7-9 and TRBJ2-2; TRBD1 matches at 7 bases. Germline loops: CDR1 SEHNR, CDR2 FQNEAQ (reference sequence). This CDR3 region has 17 residues. With V trimmed by 1 base and J by 6 bases, 11 bases remained unmatched. The CDR3 sequence is CASSLEPDREWAGELFF. The CDR3, as DNA: TGTGCCAGCAGCTTAGAGCCTGACAGGGAGTGGGCCGGGGAGCTGTTTTTT. The complete variable domain, with remaining parts taken from reference TRBV7-9 and TRBJ2-2, reads DTGVSQNPRHKITKRGQNVTFRCDPISEHNRLYWYRQTLGQGPEFLTYFQNEAQLEKSRLLSDRFSAERPKGSFSTLEIQRTEQGDSAMYLCASSLEPDREWAGELFFGEGSRLTVL.

This clone was seen a few times. The chain carries TRBV7-3 and TRBJ2-3, with a tentative D call TRBD1 (5 bases). Germline V gene data show CDR1 as SGHTA and CDR2 as FQGTGA. The CDR3 is made up of 15 amino acids. Trimming took 1 base from V and 0 from J, leaving 8 bases between them. The CDR3 sequence is CASSLSRQSTDTQYF. Here the CDR3 DNA reads TGTGCCAGCAGCTTAAGTCGACAGAGCACAGATACGCAGTATTTT.

The chain recombines TRBV10-1 with TRBJ2-7, with D uncertain. Germline-derived CDR1 and CDR2 are WNHNN and SYGVQD (reference sequence). V gave up 3 bases and J gave up 2 bases, with 11 bases separating them. The length of the CDR3 is 14 residues. CDR3: CASSDMLKPYEQYF. The CDR3 nucleotides are TGCGCCAGCAGTGACATGTTGAAGCCCTACGAGCAGTACTTC.

The chain employs TRBV6-6 and TRBJ1-2, with D maybe TRBD1 (6 bases). The CDR3 sequence is 13 residues long. Trimming stripped 0 bases from V and 9 bases from J, with 11 bases between. The germline V gene encodes CDR1 MNHNY and CDR2 SVGAGI (reference sequence). For the CDR3, the DNA is TGTGCCAGCAGTTACTCGAGTGGGGGCAGCTACACCTTC. Protein sequence: CASSYSSGGSYTF.

The rearrangement joins TRBV11-3 to TRBJ2-1; D tentatively reads TRBD1 or TRBD2 (5 bases each). CDR3 length: 14 residues. From germline, CDR1 is SGHNT and CDR2 YENEEA. With 5 bases removed from V and 4 bases from J, the gap between germline ends came to 12 bases. The CDR3 sequence is CASSPRDAYNEQFF. The CDR3 DNA sequence: TGTGCCAGCAGCCCCCGGGACGCTTACAATGAGCAGTTCTTC.

The chain joins TRBV11-2 to TRBJ2-7, with TRBD2 matching 8 bases. Germline CDR1 reads SGHAT; CDR2 reads FQNNGV. This CDR3 has 15 residues. Trimming removed 3 bases from V and 0 bases from J; junction bases left unmatched: 4. The CDR3 here is CASSFTAGASYEQYF. The CDR3 coding sequence is TGTGCCAGCAGCTTTACAGCGGGAGCCTCCTACGAGCAGTACTTC.

CDR3 sequence reads: CASSATSGRKRQETQYF. CDR3 sequence (DNA): TGTGCCAGTAGTGCGACTAGCGGGAGAAAGAGACAAGAGACCCAGTACTTC. The chain couples TRBV19 to TRBJ2-5; the match to TRBD2 covers 12 bases. CDR1 and CDR2 (germline): LNHDA, SQIVND (reference sequence). The V gene end was trimmed by 5 bases and the J gene end by 2 bases; junction bases not matched to a gene: 9. The CDR3 extends over 17 amino acids. Supplemented by reference TRBV19 and TRBJ2-5, the full variable domain reads DGGITQSPKYLFRKEGQNVTLSCEQNLNHDAMYWYRQDPGQGLRLIYYSQIVNDFQKGDIAEGYSVSREKKESFPLTVTSAQKNPTAFYLCASSATSGRKRQETQYFGPGTRLLVL.